This T cell receptor (beta chain) was documented in a study of blood T cell repertoires in COVID-19 (dated by TCRdb to about 2020). Broadly, across the study: The collaborator samples originated in the United States, Italy and Spain and spanned the acute and convalescent phases of COVID-19. The prospective study material was composed of cDNA or gDNA derived from T cells, B-cell-depleted T cells, or PBMCs. The dataset comprised deeply sampled blood TCRbeta repertoires from subjects exposed to, actively infected with, or recovered from COVID-19. The repertoires were released in a freely available public database intended as a resource for research on the immune response to SARS-CoV-2. Samples came from the ongoing ImmuneRACE study (first 160 participants) plus 1,254 subjects from 6 global collaborators. A de-identified subject ID, COVID-19 status, age in years and sex were almost always included in the sample metadata. Where available, HLA class I and class II types were obtained from metadata supplied by the sample provider rather than from assay-based typing.

The collaborating institutions used their own protocols to collect whole blood in K2EDTA tubes. For TCRbeta analysis, collaborator samples were shipped as frozen whole blood, as isolated PBMCs, or as DNA extracted from either sample type. This clone was detected once. What this receptor recognizes is not known. No base-level quality is on record; no much larger clone is a single base apart. Sequences ENHRY (CDR1) and SYGVKD (CDR2) are obtained from the germline V gene. Including the terminal cysteine and phenylalanine, the CDR3 comprises 13 residues. The retained sequence is limited to the CDR3, 39 bases, with the frame set at the first base. The junction shows trimming of 2 bases on V and 6 bases on J, and the gene matches do not reach 3 bases of it. On the study overall, not on this receptor specifically: How much clinical and demographic metadata was included differed by source and by participant, and the metadata was provided uncurated.

TCRbeta CDR3 regions were amplified from genomic DNA using the immunoSEQ Assay, a bias-controlled multiplex PCR. Processing in the source paper ran as follows. The number of nucleated cells in each sample was estimated from the amplification of reference gene primers within the assay. To quantify the absolute abundance of each unique TCRbeta CDR3 rearrangement, sequence reads were collapsed and filtered. For each sample, productive Simpson clonality was calculated by taking the square root of Simpson's diversity index across productive rearrangements. Held by TCRdb, this immuneACCESS table contains in-frame sequences only and omits some clones. Under half of the omission traces to an unresolved V gene where checked; the cause of the rest is unknown. The V and J calls and clone size were taken over from that table, and D and trimming were inferred from the DNA. The sample profile shows 200,000 to 250,000 clones; around 83% of them were found once. The top ten hold roughly 2.8% of the sample.

This receptor was taken from a man in his fifties with active or convalescent COVID-19. Recombination linked TRBV10-3 to TRBJ1-2, and 7 junction bases match TRBD1. Sequencing was done on a sample of peripheral blood. The sequenced DNA: TGTGCCATCAGTGAGACAGGGGACCATGGCTACACCTTC. Its coded protein is CAISETGDHGYTF.